This T cell receptor beta chain was retrieved from a study of T-cell reconstitution after alpha-beta-depleted transplantation in children. The sample holds many counts of this clonotype. Unique molecular identifiers were used to barcode this TCRbeta library. From the PCR reads, TCRdb called clonotypes with MiXCR, one entry per CDR3 protein. The table shows under 350,000 distinct CDR3 sequences, with around 9.6% occurring only once. This TCR was recovered from a human donor who donated a stem cell graft to a child with SCID. Material: PBMCs from the stem cell graft donor, obtained from the stem cell graft.

For the CDR3, the DNA is TGTGCCAGCAGTTTATTTTCAGAAGGCAATCAGCCCCAGCATTTT. Encoded protein: CASSLFSEGNQPQHF. The V and J genes are TRBV27 and TRBJ1-5; D is uncertain. Germline assignment: CDR1 MNHEY and CDR2 SMNVEV (reference sequence). The CDR3 contains 15 residues. The V and J ends lost 1 base and 2 bases respectively, with 9 bases between them.